Many counts were recorded for the clone carrying this T cell receptor beta chain. V was shortened by 6 bases and J by 7 bases, with 10 bases between the two germline ends. The CDR3 is made up of 11 amino acids. The germline gives CDR1 MNHEY, CDR2 SVGAGI. The sample belongs to a study of T-cell reconstitution after alpha-beta-depleted transplantation in children. A TCRbeta library incorporating unique molecular identifiers was prepared. One entry per CDR3 protein results from TCRdb running MiXCR on the PCR reads. Of around 380,000 distinct CDR3 sequences in the sample, approximately 10% are singletons; the top ten hold 4.5% to 7%.

Here the sequenced sample was PBMCs from the stem cell graft donor, taken from the stem cell graft. J is TRBJ2-7 and V is TRBV6-5; possible D gene TRBD2, 6 bases. The sequence came from a human donor who donated a stem cell graft to a child with acute myeloid leukemia. The CDR3 region is CASSTGREQYF. The CDR3 coding sequence is TGTGCCAGCAGCACGGGGAGGGAGCAGTACTTC.